This is a list of T cell receptor beta chains from one sample in a study of blood T cell repertoires in COVID-19. TCRdb's copy holds only in-frame clones and misses some; the assay was immunoSEQ multiplex PCR. This repertoire shows about 44,000 clones, around 90% found once; its top ten account for about a quarter. The specimen sequenced was peripheral blood. These receptors came from a woman older than 75 in a cohort sampled during active or convalescent COVID-19. The CDR3 runs from the conserved cysteine through the conserved F or W. Each record gives: CDR3 length, D gene, J gene, V gene, clone size, CDR3 protein, CDR3 DNA. The D gene is left open where the match is weak. Clone sizes are given selectively: once, few, many, or a class where the clone is expanded.

>14|TRBD1|TRBJ1-5|TRBV5-1|NA
CASSSGQLDQPQHF
TGCGCCAGCAGCTCGGGACAGCTCGATCAGCCCCAGCATTTT
>12|TRBD2|TRBJ2-1|TRBV2|once
CASSGGGNEQFF
TGTGCCAGCAGTGGCGGGGGAAATGAGCAGTTCTTC
>14|NA|TRBJ2-7|TRBV6-2/TRBV6-3|NA
CASSYRDSAHEQYF
TGTGCCAGCAGTTACCGGGACTCAGCCCACGAGCAGTACTTC
>13|NA|TRBJ2-2|TRBV10-3|NA
CAITEAKGGELFF
TGTGCCATCACGGAGGCTAAAGGCGGGGAGCTGTTTTTT
>20|NA|TRBJ2-1|TRBV11-2|NA
CASSLEWLQGWVGTRYEQFF
TGTGCCAGCAGCTTAGAATGGTTGCAGGGATGGGTCGGGACAAGGTATGAGCAGTTCTTC
>15|TRBD2|TRBJ2-7|TRBV5-5|NA
CASSLGLAGGYEQYF
TGTGCCAGCAGCTTAGGACTAGCGGGGGGATACGAGCAGTACTTC
>16|TRBD2|TRBJ2-1|TRBV5-4|NA
CASTPGGTSGAHEQFF
TGTGCCAGCACGCCGGGAGGGACTAGCGGCGCACATGAGCAGTTCTTC
>16|NA|TRBJ1-3|TRBV30|NA
CAWSPGTELSGNTIYF
TGTGCCTGGAGTCCCGGTACAGAGCTCTCTGGAAACACCATATATTTT
>15|TRBD1|TRBJ1-4|TRBV19|NA
CASSKPGQGGEKLFF
TGTGCCAGTAGTAAACCGGGACAGGGTGGTGAAAAACTGTTTTTT
>17|TRBD1|TRBJ1-3|TRBV7-8|NA
CASSSTGAQGFGNTIYF
TGTGCCAGCAGCTCAACAGGGGCCCAAGGATTTGGAAACACCATATATTTT
>15|TRBD1|TRBJ1-1|TRBV19|NA
CASSTDDRANTEAFF
TGTGCCAGTAGTACCGACGACAGGGCGAACACTGAAGCTTTCTTT
>16|NA|TRBJ2-3|TRBV5-1|NA
CASSFQGGWGTDTQYF
TGCGCCAGCAGCTTCCAGGGGGGCTGGGGCACAGATACGCAGTATTTT
>15|NA|TRBJ2-1|TRBV10-3|NA
CAISGPGLSYNEQFF
TGTGCCATCTCTGGGCCGGGACTGTCCTACAATGAGCAGTTCTTC
>15|NA|TRBJ2-5|TRBV5-1|NA
CASSLMGAGEETQYF
TGCGCCAGCAGCTTAATGGGGGCTGGTGAAGAGACCCAGTACTTC
>14|NA|TRBJ2-5|TRBV15|NA
CATSRDQGSGTQYF
TGTGCCACCAGCAGAGATCAGGGATCCGGGACCCAGTACTTC
>13|TRBD1|TRBJ1-1|TRBV5-6|few
CASSWTGTTEAFF
TGTGCCAGCAGCTGGACAGGGACCACTGAAGCTTTCTTT
>14|TRBD1|TRBJ1-5|TRBV7-2|NA
CASSLLQGTGPQHF
TGTGCCAGCAGCTTATTACAGGGGACGGGGCCCCAGCATTTT
>13|NA|TRBJ2-5|TRBV7-9|NA
CASSTEARVTQYF
TGTGCCAGCAGCACAGAAGCCAGGGTTACCCAGTACTTC
>15|NA|TRBJ1-3|TRBV7-2|NA
CASSPAVFSGNTIYF
TGTGCCAGCAGCCCCGCGGTGTTCTCTGGAAACACCATATATTTT
>14|NA|TRBJ2-2|TRBV5-5|NA
CASRDGVNTGELFF
TGTGCCAGCAGGGACGGGGTGAACACCGGGGAGCTGTTTTTT
>15|TRBD2|TRBJ2-1|TRBV5-4|NA
CASSERNIAGNEQFF
TGTGCCAGCAGCGAGAGGAACATAGCGGGGAATGAGCAGTTCTTC
>16|NA|TRBJ2-2|TRBV7-2|few
CASSWAGLRNTGELFF
TGTGCCAGCAGCTGGGCGGGACTTCGAAACACCGGGGAGCTGTTTTTT